The entry below describes one T cell receptor beta chain. Germline CDR1 reads KGHSH; CDR2 reads LQKENI. The CDR3 covers 15 residues. Germline trimming cut 3 bases from V and 4 bases from J; bases unmatched to any gene: 5. The PCR was carried out with 60 Vbeta primers and 13 Jbeta primers. The table came from immunoSEQ multiplex PCR; TCRdb's copy has only in-frame clones and leaves some out. This sample has over 150,000 clones, with around 69% found just once. The sample comes from a study of cytomegalovirus exposure and HLA in healthy donors. Study-wide background: Early released data comprised 80 million or so unique TCRs from HLA-typed donors.

The sequenced sample consisted of PBMCs. The chain links TRBV18 to TRBJ2-1, with 8 bases matching TRBD1. The clonotype comes from a woman aged 25 to 39 in good health and CMV-seronegative. In nucleotides, the CDR3 is TGTGCCAGCTCACCTCTCCGGGACAGGTACAATGAGCAGTTCTTC. Its protein product is CASSPLRDRYNEQFF.